The clone carrying this TCR beta chain was seen a single time. This sample was taken from a study of blood T cell repertoires in COVID-19. Libraries were prepared by immunoSEQ multiplex PCR; TCRdb keeps only in-frame clonotypes and omits some of them. The sample records 150,000 or so clones, nearly 80% being singletons. The germline CDR1 and CDR2 sequences are SGHRS and YFSETQ. The CDR3 covers 16 residues. Trimming stripped 0 bases from V and 4 bases from J, with 17 bases between. The specimen sequenced was PBMCs or T cells enriched from blood (not recorded which). The chain combines TRBV5-1 with TRBJ2-7; D may be TRBD2 (7 bases). The receptor was derived from a woman aged 50 to 60 who had recovered from COVID-19. The CDR3 reads CASSLAREGGIYEQYF. The CDR3 nucleotides read TGCGCCAGCAGCTTGGCAAGGGAGGGGGGTATTTACGAGCAGTACTTC.